Below are 14 T cell receptor beta chains sequenced from a single sample in a study of identifying expanded T cells in peripheral blood. The data were produced by immunoSEQ multiplex PCR, yet TCRdb's version contains in-frame clones alone and is incomplete. The sample lists over 70,000 clones; roughly 91% were seen once. Sequencing was carried out using blood. These receptors came from a person between 18 and 75 years old in good health.

The DNA of the CDR3 is TGTGCCAGCAGCCGCTTCCAGAGCATGAACACTGAAGCTTTCTTT. Translating gives CASSRFQSMNTEAFF. The chain carries TRBV11-1 and TRBJ1-1; D not resolved. Germline values: CDR1 SGHAT, CDR2 FQDESV (reference sequence). Trimming cost V 5 bases and J 0 bases, with 13 bases left between them. The CDR3 has 15 residues.

In this sample, this clone turned up a few times. This chain joins TRBV4-3 and TRBJ1-6, with no clear D. This CDR3 spans 14 amino acids. Trimming took 0 bases from V and 9 from J, leaving 9 bases between them. Germline V CDR1 and CDR2: LGHNA, YSLEER. The CDR3 reads CASSQDLVSSPLHF. Here the CDR3 DNA reads TGCGCCAGCAGCCAAGATCTAGTCAGTTCACCCCTCCACTTT.

CDR3 DNA: TGTGCCAGCAGCACCGGTGGGGGCCAGCCCCAGCATTTT. Translation: CASSTGGGQPQHF. This chain links TRBV11-2 with TRBJ1-5; TRBD1 is a possible D gene (6 bases). The germline gives CDR1 SGHAT, CDR2 FQNNGV. The CDR3 has 13 residues. Between the trimmed V and J ends, which lost 5 bases and 7 bases, there was a span of 12 bases.

The chain combines TRBV25-1 with TRBJ1-3; D gene ambiguous. Germline V gene lookup returns CDR1 MGHDK and CDR2 SYGVNS. This CDR3 spans 13 amino acids. The V end was cut by 8 bases, the J end by 4 bases, with 12 bases between. This CDR3 reads CASGAVGGNTIYF. The CDR3 DNA follows: TGTGCCAGCGGAGCCGTAGGGGGAAACACCATATATTTT.

The chain uses TRBV6-5 and TRBJ2-4, with 10 bases that match TRBD1. This CDR3 comprises 15 residues. J gave up 1 base and V 6 bases, and 3 bases lay outside the gene matches. The V gene's germline CDR1 is MNHEY and CDR2 SVGAGI. CDR3 protein: CASRRQGAAKNIQYF. The DNA for the CDR3 is TGTGCCAGCAGGCGACAGGGGGCGGCCAAAAACATTCAGTACTTC.

This clone occurred once. The chain employs TRBV28 and TRBJ2-1; D possibly matches TRBD1 or TRBD2 (7 bases each). This CDR3 is 16 amino acids long. V was pared by 6 bases and J by 8 bases, with 23 bases between. The germline V gene has CDR1 MDHEN and CDR2 SYDVKM. The CDR3 DNA follows: TGTGCCAGCAGCGACATCCTCAGGGGGGGGCAGGATGAGCAGTTCTTC. Amino acids: CASSDILRGGQDEQFF. The entire variable domain, with the rest obtained from reference TRBV28 and TRBJ2-1, is as follows: DVKVTQSSRYLVKRTGEKVFLECVQDMDHENMFWYRQDPGLGLRLIYFSYDVKMKEKGDIPEGYSVSREKKERFSLILESASTNQTSMYLCASSDILRGGQDEQFFGPGTRLTVL.

CDR3 coding DNA: TGTGCCAGCAGTGAATGGGGCGGCACAGATACGCAGTATTTT. Translating gives CASSEWGGTDTQYF. V usage is TRBV25-1 and J usage is TRBJ2-3, with a possible D match to TRBD1 (5 bases). From germline, CDR1 is MGHDK and CDR2 SYGVNS. The V end was cut by 1 base, the J end by 1 base, with 6 bases between. This CDR3 comprises 14 residues.

The chain is built from TRBV13 and TRBJ1-6; 7 nucleotides match TRBD1. V lost 4 bases to trimming and J lost 10 bases; unmatched junction nucleotides: 10. The CDR3 extends over 15 amino acids. Germline values: CDR1 PRHDT, CDR2 FYEKMQ (reference sequence). The CDR3 loop is CASSYRGRFRSPLHF. CDR3 sequence (DNA): TGTGCCAGCAGCTACAGGGGTAGGTTTAGGTCACCCCTCCACTTT.

The J gene is TRBJ2-5, the V gene TRBV29-1; unclear D gene. The CDR3 runs 11 residues. Per the germline V gene, CDR1 is SQVTM and CDR2 is ANQGSEA. The V gene lost 7 bases and the J gene lost 1 base, with 7 bases spanning the gap. The CDR3 spells CSAVCQETQYF. The CDR3 bases are TGCAGCGCCGTGTGCCAAGAGACCCAGTACTTC.

The chain uses TRBV7-2 and TRBJ2-4; a weak D match, TRBD2 (6 bases). Germline CDR1 and CDR2: SGHTA and FQGNSA. The CDR3 extends over 14 amino acids. V was trimmed by 0 bases and J by 6 bases, leaving 9 bases between them. CDR3 DNA: TGTGCCAGCAGCTTAGCGCTCGGGGGAAACATTCAGTACTTC. Encoded protein: CASSLALGGNIQYF.

The chain employs TRBV2 and TRBJ2-1, with 9 bases identical to TRBD1. Germline CDR1 is SNHLY and CDR2 is FYNNEI. V dropped 1 base and J dropped 8; count of bases not matched to a gene: 6. The CDR3 runs to 15 residues. The CDR3: CASSEENTGGDEQFF. The CDR3 nucleotides are TGTGCCAGCAGTGAAGAGAACACAGGGGGCGATGAGCAGTTCTTC.

This clone came up a few times. The chain recombines TRBV19 with TRBJ1-5, with a possible D match to TRBD1 (5 bases). The V gene's germline CDR1 is LNHDA and CDR2 SQIVND (reference sequence). The ends were cut back, 1 base at V and 2 bases at J, with 12 bases in the middle. The CDR3 runs 16 residues. The CDR3 spells CASSIAGGLGNQPQHF. CDR3 in DNA: TGTGCCAGTAGTATAGCTGGGGGGTTAGGCAATCAGCCCCAGCATTTT.

This chain uses TRBV11-2 with TRBJ2-5; possibly TRBD2 for D (7 bases). The CDR3 runs 14 residues. V was trimmed by 7 bases and J by 5 bases, leaving 17 bases between them. The germline V gene has CDR1 SGHAT and CDR2 FQNNGV. CDR3 nucleotides: TGTGCCAGCAACGAACTACAGGGAGGGGAGACCCAGTACTTC. This codes for CASNELQGGETQYF.

The chain combines TRBV27 with TRBJ2-5; a possible D gene is TRBD1 (6 bases). Trimming cost V 6 bases and J 4 bases, with 12 bases left between them. The CDR3 contains 13 residues. Germline lookup yields CDR1 MNHEY and CDR2 SMNVEV (reference sequence). The CDR3 here is CASSRGRGETQYF. The DNA of the CDR3 is TGTGCCAGCAGCCGAGGCAGGGGAGAGACCCAGTACTTC.